The source of this TCR beta chain is a study of a mutant IDH1 vaccine in newly diagnosed glioma. Study outcomes and limitations: Changes in the top peripheral T cell clonotypes seemingly had no bearing on pseudoprogression.

With 2 bases removed from V and 4 bases from J, the gap between germline ends came to 14 bases. There are 15 residues in the CDR3. Germline V CDR1 and CDR2: KGHSH, LQKENI. The assay was immunoSEQ multiplex PCR, and TCRdb's table has in-frame clones only and misses some. Among around 36,000 clones listed, approximately 89% were seen once. With respect to this clone: No antigen is known for it.

The time point here: week 5, during vaccination. Every vaccine dose comprised 300 ug of mutant IDH1 20-mer peptide plus topical imiquimod. This TCR was recovered from a man aged 45 to 65 with glioma. Here the sequenced sample was PBMCs, taken from a glioma patient whose treatment included an IDH1 peptide vaccine. This chain links TRBV18 with TRBJ1-1; no firm D call. CDR3 sequence: CASSPKNLGVTEAFF. The CDR3 nucleotides are TGTGCCAGCTCACCAAAGAATTTAGGTGTCACTGAAGCTTTCTTT.